This passage covers 27 T cell receptor beta chains from one sample sequenced in a study of T-cell reconstitution after alpha-beta-depleted transplantation in children. It was with unique molecular identifiers that the TCRbeta library was prepared. TCRdb processed the PCR reads anew with MiXCR; each CDR3 protein has one entry. The table lists almost 600,000 distinct CDR3 sequences, 27% of them singletons. Material: PBMCs, obtained before TCRalphabeta/CD19-depleted stem cell transplant. The receptors originated from a boy in the first two years of life with Wiskott-Aldrich syndrome, due to receive a stem cell transplant.

A few counts support this clonotype. The J gene is TRBJ2-7, the V gene TRBV7-9; D gene uncertain. The CDR3 totals 12 residues. Trimming shortened V by 4 bases and J by 2 bases, and 6 bases separated the two germline ends. The germline CDR1 and CDR2 sequences are SEHNR and FQNEAQ (reference sequence). The DNA for the CDR3 is TGTGCCAGCAGCTCCGTGGCCTACGAGCAGTACTTC. Translating it yields CASSSVAYEQYF.

The V call is TRBV7-6, the J call TRBJ1-6, with unresolved D. There are 14 residues in the CDR3. Germline V gives CDR1 SGHVS, CDR2 FNYEAQ. V lost 0 bases and J 7 bases, leaving 7 bases between the germline ends. This CDR3 reads CASSLATGNSPLHF. CDR3 nucleotides: TGTGCCAGCAGCTTAGCGACGGGGAATTCACCCCTCCACTTT.

This clonotype was seen more than once but under ten times. The chain links TRBV12-3 or TRBV12-4 to TRBJ2-1; maybe TRBD1 (5 bases). The CDR3 runs to 16 residues. V gave up 3 bases and J gave up 6 bases, with 18 bases separating them. The CDR3 nucleotides read TGTGCCAGCAGTTTGGGAACAGGCTTGTCCCTCAATGAGCAGTTCTTC. Protein sequence: CASSLGTGLSLNEQFF.

Many counts were recorded for this clonotype. The genes are TRBV5-1 and TRBJ2-5; 10 bases agree with TRBD1. J gave up 2 bases and V 4 bases, and 2 bases lay outside the gene matches. CDR3 size: 14 residues. In germline, CDR1 is SGHRS, CDR2 YFSETQ. CDR3 loop: CASSQGQGQETQYF. The CDR3 region has the DNA TGCGCCAGCAGCCAGGGACAGGGGCAAGAGACCCAGTACTTC.

The gene calls are TRBV9 and TRBJ2-5; 7 nucleotides match TRBD2. J gave up 0 bases and V 4 bases, and 6 bases lay outside the gene matches. This CDR3 region has 15 residues. Germline V gene sequence: CDR1 SGDLS, CDR2 YYNGEE. The CDR3 bases are TGTGCCAGCAGCAGTCTAGGGACTAACCAAGAGACCCAGTACTTC. Translation gives CASSSLGTNQETQYF.

CDR3 nucleotide sequence: TGTGCCAGCAGTTACCGTTTAGCCTTATCCTACAATGAGCAGTTCTTC. Translating it yields CASSYRLALSYNEQFF. The chain combines TRBV6-5 with TRBJ2-1; no clear D. This CDR3 spans 16 amino acids. The germline V and J ends were trimmed by 2 bases and 1 base, with 12 bases remaining between them. The germline V gene has CDR1 MNHEY and CDR2 SVGAGI.

This clonotype has more than one count but fewer than ten. V is TRBV10-3 and J is TRBJ2-7; D may be TRBD1 (5 bases). CDR1 is ENHRY and CDR2 is SYGVKD in the germline V gene. Trimming stripped 0 bases from V and 2 bases from J, with 8 bases between. The CDR3 runs 14 residues. Here the CDR3 DNA reads TGTGCCATCAGTGAGTCGCGACAGACCTACGAGCAGTACTTC. This sequence encodes CAISESRQTYEQYF.

This clonotype was observed a few times. The J gene is TRBJ2-1, the V gene TRBV5-1; D gene uncertain. The germline V and J ends were trimmed by 0 bases and 1 base, with 8 bases remaining between them. CDR3 length equals 15 residues. The germline CDR1 and CDR2 sequences are SGHRS and YFSETQ. The CDR3 protein is CASSLDGRSYNEQFF. The CDR3 DNA follows: TGCGCCAGCAGCTTGGATGGACGATCCTACAATGAGCAGTTCTTC.

This clonotype was counted only a few times. This CDR3 is CASRRQGGVYSPLHF. CDR3 sequence (DNA): TGTGCCAGCAGACGACAGGGCGGGGTGTATTCACCCCTCCACTTT. The V call is TRBV12-3 or TRBV12-4, the J call TRBJ1-6; 7 nucleotides line up with TRBD1. V shed 6 bases and J 8 bases; nucleotides not matched to a gene: 10. This CDR3 comprises 15 residues.

This clonotype was counted a few times. J is TRBJ2-1 and V is TRBV28; 7 bases are a match to TRBD1. J was trimmed by 0 bases and V by 3 bases; bases with no gene match: 5. CDR1 is MDHEN, CDR2 SYDVKM, per germline. The CDR3 has 16 residues. Written as DNA, the CDR3 is TGTGCCAGCAGTTTCGGGGACAGAGTCTCCTACAATGAGCAGTTCTTC. It is translated as CASSFGDRVSYNEQFF.

This clonotype was observed a single time. This chain connects TRBV5-1 to TRBJ2-7, with D uncertain. The germline V and J ends were trimmed by 1 base and 3 bases, with 5 bases remaining between them. The CDR3 consists of 12 residues. Germline values: CDR1 SGHRS, CDR2 YFSETQ. The CDR3 sequence is CASSLKDYEQYF. The CDR3 nucleotides read TGCGCCAGCAGCTTGAAGGACTACGAGCAGTACTTC.

This chain connects TRBV24-1 to TRBJ2-1; a weak D match, TRBD2 (7 bases). CDR1 is KGHDR, CDR2 SFDVKD, per germline. CDR3 length: 11 amino acids. Between the trimmed V and J ends, which lost 7 bases and 11 bases, there was a span of 11 bases. The CDR3 nucleotides are TGTGCCACCAGCCGGGGGGCAAAGCAGTTCTTC. It specifies CATSRGAKQFF.

The gene calls are TRBV5-1 and TRBJ2-7; 8 bases match TRBD2. The germline CDR1 and CDR2 sequences are SGHRS and YFSETQ. The CDR3 is 15 residues long. V lost 0 bases, J lost 0 bases, and 2 bases stayed unmatched. The CDR3 sequence is CASSLAGTSSYEQYF. CDR3 nucleotide sequence: TGCGCCAGCAGCTTGGCCGGGACTAGCTCCTACGAGCAGTACTTC.

This clonotype was seen a few times. The V gene is TRBV2, the J gene TRBJ2-1; 9 bases map to TRBD2. The CDR3 covers 17 residues. CDR1 is SNHLY, CDR2 FYNNEI, per germline. The trim removed 8 bases at V and 3 bases at J, leaving 14 bases unmatched. CDR3 amino acids: CASYSETSGSYYNEQFF. For the CDR3, the DNA is TGTGCCAGCTATTCCGAGACTAGCGGATCTTACTACAATGAGCAGTTCTTC.

The gene calls are TRBV20-1 and TRBJ1-2; 8 bases are shared with TRBD1. V lost 3 bases to trimming and J lost 4 bases; unmatched junction nucleotides: 10. This CDR3 has 15 amino acids. Germline assignment: CDR1 DFQATT and CDR2 SNEGSKA (reference sequence). CDR3 in amino acids: CSARAVRQGSYGYTF. The DNA of the CDR3 is TGCAGTGCTAGGGCTGTTAGACAGGGGTCCTATGGCTACACCTTC.

V and J are TRBV20-1 and TRBJ1-5; D is uncertain. V lost 3 bases and J lost 4, with 10 bases in between. Germline lookup yields CDR1 DFQATT and CDR2 SNEGSKA (reference sequence). CDR3 length equals 13 residues. The CDR3 sequence: CSASGGKNQPQHF. CDR3 in DNA: TGCAGTGCTAGTGGTGGGAAGAATCAGCCCCAGCATTTT.

The chain links TRBV29-1 to TRBJ1-2; 9 bases map to TRBD1. V lost 6 bases and J lost 8; bases outside the gene matches: 10. Germline V lookup: CDR1 SQVTM, CDR2 ANQGSEA. This CDR3 spans 13 amino acids. CDR3 amino acids: CSVGQGWLKGYTF. As DNA, the CDR3 is TGCAGCGTGGGACAGGGATGGTTAAAAGGCTACACCTTC.

The rearrangement joins TRBV5-1 to TRBJ2-2, with TRBD1 as a possible D gene (5 bases). This CDR3 is built from 14 residues. Between the trimmed V and J ends, which lost 2 bases and 5 bases, there was a span of 10 bases. Germline V gives CDR1 SGHRS, CDR2 YFSETQ. DNA of the CDR3: TGCGCCAGCAGCTTCAGGGTGGGGACCGGGGAGCTGTTTTTT. Residues: CASSFRVGTGELFF.

The V gene is TRBV27, the J gene TRBJ2-2, with D possibly TRBD2 on 6 matching bases. The CDR3 runs to 15 residues. Trimming took off 0 bases at V and 5 bases at J, with 10 bases between the two ends. CDR1 is MNHEY and CDR2 is SMNVEV in the germline V gene (reference sequence). CDR3 DNA: TGTGCCAGCAGTTTATCGATAGCGGCGACCGGGGAGCTGTTTTTT. This translates into CASSLSIAATGELFF.

This clonotype was picked up a small number of times. V is TRBV2 and J is TRBJ1-5, with D unclear. The germline gives CDR1 SNHLY, CDR2 FYNNEI. CDR3 size: 13 residues. Trimming took 2 bases from V and 6 from J, leaving 8 bases between them. The CDR3 is CASSESASQPQHF. In DNA form, the CDR3 reads TGTGCCAGCAGTGAAAGTGCGAGTCAGCCCCAGCATTTT.

This clonotype was recorded a few times. The chain uses TRBV20-1 and TRBJ2-2, with a tentative D call TRBD1 (7 bases). This CDR3 is built from 15 residues. V was cut by 5 bases and J by 5 bases, with 18 bases left in between. Germline lookup yields CDR1 DFQATT and CDR2 SNEGSKA (reference sequence). The CDR3 region is CSASVTGRRTGELFF. The CDR3 DNA is TGCAGTGCTTCCGTGACAGGGAGGAGGACCGGGGAGCTGTTTTTT.

This chain connects TRBV7-9 to TRBJ1-5, with 7 bases lining up with TRBD1. V was clipped by 4 bases and J by 7 bases; unmatched bases: 7. In germline, CDR1 is SEHNR, CDR2 FQNEAQ (reference sequence). This CDR3 is 14 amino acids long. CDR3 sequence: CASSSTGTGQPQHF. The CDR3 DNA follows: TGTGCCAGCAGCTCGACAGGGACGGGACAGCCCCAGCATTTT. Variable domain in full (rest from reference TRBV7-9 and TRBJ1-5): DTGVSQNPRHKITKRGQNVTFRCDPISEHNRLYWYRQTLGQGPEFLTYFQNEAQLEKSRLLSDRFSAERPKGSFSTLEIQRTEQGDSAMYLCASSSTGTGQPQHFGDGTRLSIL.

The V and J genes are TRBV12-3 or TRBV12-4 and TRBJ2-3; TRBD2 matches at 7 bases. The CDR3 covers 14 residues. The trim removed 5 bases at V and 4 bases at J, leaving 6 bases unmatched. The CDR3 region is CASSDLGGSDTQYF. CDR3 coding DNA: TGTGCCAGCAGTGACTTGGGGGGGTCAGATACGCAGTATTTT.

The chain carries TRBV7-2 and TRBJ1-6; D may be TRBD1 (6 bases). The length of the CDR3 is 14 residues. V was clipped by 2 bases and J by 7 bases, with 9 bases between them. Looked up from germline, CDR1 is SGHTA and CDR2 is FQGNSA. Here the CDR3 DNA reads TGTGCCAGCAGCTTATCCAGGGGAAATTCACCCCTCCACTTT. It specifies CASSLSRGNSPLHF.

This clonotype was recorded a few times. This chain joins TRBV9 and TRBJ2-1; the D is unclear. Germline CDR1 and CDR2: SGDLS and YYNGEE. V lost 1 base and J lost 4, with 6 bases in between. The CDR3 loop spans 13 amino acids. Written as DNA, the CDR3 is TGTGCCAGCAGCGTAACAGCTTACAATGAGCAGTTCTTC. Translated, it gives CASSVTAYNEQFF.

The V call is TRBV15, the J call TRBJ2-1, with D perhaps given as TRBD1 or TRBD2 (5 bases each). V was pared by 3 bases and J by 3 bases, with 18 bases between. CDR3 size: 17 residues. In germline, CDR1 is LNHNV, CDR2 YYDKDF (reference sequence). This CDR3 reads CATSRDQGPTIYNEQFF. The CDR3 DNA sequence: TGTGCCACCAGCAGGGATCAGGGACCGACGATCTACAATGAGCAGTTCTTC.

This clonotype was observed a handful of times. The chain uses TRBV20-1 and TRBJ2-7; no clear D gene. Germline V lookup: CDR1 DFQATT, CDR2 SNEGSKA (reference sequence). The V and J ends lost 1 base and 2 bases respectively, with 9 bases between them. The CDR3 extends over 13 amino acids. The CDR3 DNA reads TGCAGTGCTAGAGTTAGACGTACCTACGAGCAGTACTTC. Translated: CSARVRRTYEQYF.